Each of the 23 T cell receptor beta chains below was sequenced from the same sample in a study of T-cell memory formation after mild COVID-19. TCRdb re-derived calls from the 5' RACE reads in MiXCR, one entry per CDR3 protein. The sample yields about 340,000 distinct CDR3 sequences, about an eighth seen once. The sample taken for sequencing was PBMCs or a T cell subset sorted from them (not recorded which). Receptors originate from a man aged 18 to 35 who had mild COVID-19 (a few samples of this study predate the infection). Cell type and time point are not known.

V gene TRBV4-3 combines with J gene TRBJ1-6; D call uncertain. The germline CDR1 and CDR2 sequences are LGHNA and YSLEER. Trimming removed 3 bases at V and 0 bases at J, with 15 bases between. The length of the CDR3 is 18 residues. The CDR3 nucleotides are TGCGCCAGCAGCCAGGCCTATGATGGGAGCTCCTATAATTCACCCCTCCACTTT. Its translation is CASSQAYDGSSYNSPLHF.

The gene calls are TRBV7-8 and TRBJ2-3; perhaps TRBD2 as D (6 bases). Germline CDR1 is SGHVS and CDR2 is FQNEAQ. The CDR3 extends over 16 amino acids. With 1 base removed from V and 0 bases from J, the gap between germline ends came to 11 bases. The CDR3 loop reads CASSLVGGASTDTQYF. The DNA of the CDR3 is TGTGCCAGCAGCTTAGTGGGGGGAGCTAGCACAGATACGCAGTATTTT.

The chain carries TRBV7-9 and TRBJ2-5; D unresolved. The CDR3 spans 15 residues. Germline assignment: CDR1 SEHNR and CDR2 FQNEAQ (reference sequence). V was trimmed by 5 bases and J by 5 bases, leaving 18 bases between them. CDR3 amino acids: CASSPNQRPHETQYF. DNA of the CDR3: TGTGCCAGCAGCCCTAATCAACGGCCCCACGAGACCCAGTACTTC.

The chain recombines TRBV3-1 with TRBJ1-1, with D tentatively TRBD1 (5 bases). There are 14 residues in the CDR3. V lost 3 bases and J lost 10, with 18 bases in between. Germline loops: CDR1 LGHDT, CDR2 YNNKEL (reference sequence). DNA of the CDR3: TGTGCCAGCAGCCATCACAGAAGGGGCACCGGAGCTTTCTTT. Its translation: CASSHHRRGTGAFF. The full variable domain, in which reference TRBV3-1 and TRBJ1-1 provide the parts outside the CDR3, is DTAVSQTPKYLVTQMGNDKSIKCEQNLGHDTMYWYKQDSKKFLKIMFSYNNKELIINETVPNRFSPKSPDKAHLNLHINSLELGDSAVYFCASSHHRRGTGAFFGQGTRLTVV.

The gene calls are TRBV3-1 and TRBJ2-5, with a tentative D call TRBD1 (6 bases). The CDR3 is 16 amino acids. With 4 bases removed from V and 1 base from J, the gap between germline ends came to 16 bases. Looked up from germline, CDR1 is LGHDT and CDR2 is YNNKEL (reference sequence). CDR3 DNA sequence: TGTGCCAGCAGCCGGAACTTGGGGACATCCCAAGAGACCCAGTACTTC. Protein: CASSRNLGTSQETQYF.

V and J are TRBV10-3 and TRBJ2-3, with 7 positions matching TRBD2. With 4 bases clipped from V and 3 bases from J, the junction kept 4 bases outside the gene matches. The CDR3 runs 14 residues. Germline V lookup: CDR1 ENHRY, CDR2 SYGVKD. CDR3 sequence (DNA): TGTGCCATCAGTGGCGGGGGAGGGACAGATACGCAGTATTTT. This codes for CAISGGGGTDTQYF.

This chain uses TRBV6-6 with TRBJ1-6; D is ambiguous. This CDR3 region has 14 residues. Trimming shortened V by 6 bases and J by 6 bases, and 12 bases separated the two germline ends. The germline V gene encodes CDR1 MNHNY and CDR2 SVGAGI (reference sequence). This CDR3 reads CASRPWRSNSPLHF. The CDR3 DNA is TGTGCCAGCAGGCCCTGGAGAAGTAATTCACCCCTCCACTTT.

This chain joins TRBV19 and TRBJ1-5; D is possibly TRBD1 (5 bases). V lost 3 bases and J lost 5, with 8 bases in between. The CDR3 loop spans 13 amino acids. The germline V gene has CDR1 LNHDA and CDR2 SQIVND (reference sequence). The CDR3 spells CASSIGGYQPQHF. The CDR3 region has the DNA TGTGCCAGTAGTATCGGGGGGTATCAGCCCCAGCATTTT.

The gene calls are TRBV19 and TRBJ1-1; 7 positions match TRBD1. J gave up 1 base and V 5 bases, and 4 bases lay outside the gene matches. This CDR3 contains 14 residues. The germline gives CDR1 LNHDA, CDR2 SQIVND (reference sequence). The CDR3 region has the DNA TGTGCCAGTAGTGTGGGACAGTGGAACACTGAAGCTTTCTTT. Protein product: CASSVGQWNTEAFF.

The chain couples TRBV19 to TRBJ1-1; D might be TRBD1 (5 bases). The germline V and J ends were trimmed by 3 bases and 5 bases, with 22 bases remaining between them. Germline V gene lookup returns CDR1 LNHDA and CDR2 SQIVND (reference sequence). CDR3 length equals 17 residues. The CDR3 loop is CASSILRSDTLGTEAFF. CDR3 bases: TGTGCCAGTAGTATTCTAAGGTCGGACACCCTGGGGACTGAAGCTTTCTTT.

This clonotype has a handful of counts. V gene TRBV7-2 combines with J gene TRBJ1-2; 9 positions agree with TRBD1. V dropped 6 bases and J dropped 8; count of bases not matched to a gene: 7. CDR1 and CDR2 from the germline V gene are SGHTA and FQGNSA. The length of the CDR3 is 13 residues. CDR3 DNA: TGTGCCAGCAGGCCACAGGGGGCTCAGGGCTACACCTTC. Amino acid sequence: CASRPQGAQGYTF.

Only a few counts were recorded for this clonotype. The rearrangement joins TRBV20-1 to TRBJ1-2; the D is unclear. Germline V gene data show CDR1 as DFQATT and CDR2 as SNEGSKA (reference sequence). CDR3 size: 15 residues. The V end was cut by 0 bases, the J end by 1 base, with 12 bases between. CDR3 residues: CSARDAREGNYGYTF. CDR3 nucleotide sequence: TGCAGTGCTAGAGATGCGAGGGAGGGTAACTATGGCTACACCTTC.

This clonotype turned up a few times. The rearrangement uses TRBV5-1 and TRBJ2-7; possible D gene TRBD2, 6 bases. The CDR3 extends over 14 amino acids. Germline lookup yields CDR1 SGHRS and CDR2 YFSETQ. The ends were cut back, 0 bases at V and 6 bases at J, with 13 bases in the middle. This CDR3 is CASSLAGIGSEQYV. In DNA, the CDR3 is TGCGCCAGCAGCTTGGCTGGGATCGGGAGCGAGCAGTACGTC.

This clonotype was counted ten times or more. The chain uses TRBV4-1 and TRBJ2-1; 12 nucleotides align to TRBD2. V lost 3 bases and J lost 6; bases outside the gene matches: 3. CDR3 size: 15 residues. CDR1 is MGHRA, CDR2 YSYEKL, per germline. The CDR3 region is CASSQLLAGGNEQFF. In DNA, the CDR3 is TGCGCCAGCAGCCAGCTACTAGCGGGGGGCAATGAGCAGTTCTTC.

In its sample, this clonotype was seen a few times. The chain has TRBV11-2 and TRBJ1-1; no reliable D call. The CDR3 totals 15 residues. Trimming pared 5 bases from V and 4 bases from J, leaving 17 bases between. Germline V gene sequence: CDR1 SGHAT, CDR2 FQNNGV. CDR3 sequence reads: CASSPKNQKSTEAFF. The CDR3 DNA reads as TGTGCCAGCAGCCCCAAAAATCAGAAGAGCACTGAAGCTTTCTTT.

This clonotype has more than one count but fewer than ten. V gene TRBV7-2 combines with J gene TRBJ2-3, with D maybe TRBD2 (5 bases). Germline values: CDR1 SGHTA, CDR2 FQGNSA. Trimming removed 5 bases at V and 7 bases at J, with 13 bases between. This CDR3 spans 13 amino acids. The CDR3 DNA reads TGTGCCAGCAGCGGACTGGACCGGTATACGCAGTATTTT. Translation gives CASSGLDRYTQYF.

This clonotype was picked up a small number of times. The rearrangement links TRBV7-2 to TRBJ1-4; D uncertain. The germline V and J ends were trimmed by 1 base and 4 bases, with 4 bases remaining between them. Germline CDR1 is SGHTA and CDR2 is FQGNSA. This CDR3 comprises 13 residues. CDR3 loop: CASSLGGNEKLFF. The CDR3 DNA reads TGTGCCAGCAGCTTAGGGGGTAATGAAAAACTGTTTTTT.

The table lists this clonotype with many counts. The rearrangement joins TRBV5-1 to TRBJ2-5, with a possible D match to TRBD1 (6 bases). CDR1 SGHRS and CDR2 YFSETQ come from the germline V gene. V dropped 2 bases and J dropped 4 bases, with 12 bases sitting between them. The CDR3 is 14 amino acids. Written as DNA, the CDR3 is TGCGCCAGCAGCTTCGGGTCAGGGGCAGAGACCCAGTACTTC. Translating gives CASSFGSGAETQYF. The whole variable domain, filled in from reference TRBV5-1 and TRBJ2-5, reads KAGVTQTPRYLIKTRGQQVTLSCSPISGHRSVSWYQQTPGQGLQFLFEYFSETQRNKGNFPGRFSGRQFSNSRSEMNVSTLELGDSALYLCASSFGSGAETQYFGPGTRLLVL.

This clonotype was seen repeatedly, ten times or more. The CDR3 DNA follows: TGCGCCAGCAGGACTAGCGGGGGGCTGAGCTCCTACAATGAGCAGTTCTTC. It translates to CASRTSGGLSSYNEQFF. The chain has TRBV10-2 and TRBJ2-1; TRBD2 agrees at 13 bases. V lost 6 bases, J lost 0 bases, and 5 bases stayed unmatched. Germline CDR1 reads WSHSY; CDR2 reads SAAADI. The CDR3 consists of 17 residues.

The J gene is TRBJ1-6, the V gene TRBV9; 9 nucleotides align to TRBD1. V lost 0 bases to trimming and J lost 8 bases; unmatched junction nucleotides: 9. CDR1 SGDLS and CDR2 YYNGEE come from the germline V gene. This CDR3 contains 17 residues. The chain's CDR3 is CASSVAPGQGGHSPLHF. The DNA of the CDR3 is TGTGCCAGCAGCGTAGCCCCGGGACAGGGAGGGCATTCACCCCTCCACTTT.

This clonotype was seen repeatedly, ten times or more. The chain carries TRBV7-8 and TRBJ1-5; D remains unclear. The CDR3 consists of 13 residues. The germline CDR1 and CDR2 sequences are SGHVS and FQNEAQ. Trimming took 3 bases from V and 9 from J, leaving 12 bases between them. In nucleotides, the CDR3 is TGTGCCAGCAGCTTTGCAGGCCGATGGCCCCAGCATTTT. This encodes CASSFAGRWPQHF.

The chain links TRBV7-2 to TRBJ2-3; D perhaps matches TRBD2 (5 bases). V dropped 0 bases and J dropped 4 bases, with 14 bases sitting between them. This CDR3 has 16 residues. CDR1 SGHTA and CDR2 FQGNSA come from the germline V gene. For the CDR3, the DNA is TGTGCCAGCAGCTTAGCCCCTCCGGCGAGGGCAGATACGCAGTATTTT. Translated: CASSLAPPARADTQYF.

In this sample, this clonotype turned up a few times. Here the CDR3 reads CASSATTRGNQPQHF. DNA of the CDR3: TGTGCCAGCAGTGCGACAACCCGCGGCAATCAGCCCCAGCATTTT. This sequence joins TRBV6-1 and TRBJ1-5; no definite D call. CDR3 length: 15 amino acids. Germline V CDR1 and CDR2: MNHNS, SASEGT. The V gene lost 4 bases and the J gene lost 2 bases, with 12 bases spanning the gap.